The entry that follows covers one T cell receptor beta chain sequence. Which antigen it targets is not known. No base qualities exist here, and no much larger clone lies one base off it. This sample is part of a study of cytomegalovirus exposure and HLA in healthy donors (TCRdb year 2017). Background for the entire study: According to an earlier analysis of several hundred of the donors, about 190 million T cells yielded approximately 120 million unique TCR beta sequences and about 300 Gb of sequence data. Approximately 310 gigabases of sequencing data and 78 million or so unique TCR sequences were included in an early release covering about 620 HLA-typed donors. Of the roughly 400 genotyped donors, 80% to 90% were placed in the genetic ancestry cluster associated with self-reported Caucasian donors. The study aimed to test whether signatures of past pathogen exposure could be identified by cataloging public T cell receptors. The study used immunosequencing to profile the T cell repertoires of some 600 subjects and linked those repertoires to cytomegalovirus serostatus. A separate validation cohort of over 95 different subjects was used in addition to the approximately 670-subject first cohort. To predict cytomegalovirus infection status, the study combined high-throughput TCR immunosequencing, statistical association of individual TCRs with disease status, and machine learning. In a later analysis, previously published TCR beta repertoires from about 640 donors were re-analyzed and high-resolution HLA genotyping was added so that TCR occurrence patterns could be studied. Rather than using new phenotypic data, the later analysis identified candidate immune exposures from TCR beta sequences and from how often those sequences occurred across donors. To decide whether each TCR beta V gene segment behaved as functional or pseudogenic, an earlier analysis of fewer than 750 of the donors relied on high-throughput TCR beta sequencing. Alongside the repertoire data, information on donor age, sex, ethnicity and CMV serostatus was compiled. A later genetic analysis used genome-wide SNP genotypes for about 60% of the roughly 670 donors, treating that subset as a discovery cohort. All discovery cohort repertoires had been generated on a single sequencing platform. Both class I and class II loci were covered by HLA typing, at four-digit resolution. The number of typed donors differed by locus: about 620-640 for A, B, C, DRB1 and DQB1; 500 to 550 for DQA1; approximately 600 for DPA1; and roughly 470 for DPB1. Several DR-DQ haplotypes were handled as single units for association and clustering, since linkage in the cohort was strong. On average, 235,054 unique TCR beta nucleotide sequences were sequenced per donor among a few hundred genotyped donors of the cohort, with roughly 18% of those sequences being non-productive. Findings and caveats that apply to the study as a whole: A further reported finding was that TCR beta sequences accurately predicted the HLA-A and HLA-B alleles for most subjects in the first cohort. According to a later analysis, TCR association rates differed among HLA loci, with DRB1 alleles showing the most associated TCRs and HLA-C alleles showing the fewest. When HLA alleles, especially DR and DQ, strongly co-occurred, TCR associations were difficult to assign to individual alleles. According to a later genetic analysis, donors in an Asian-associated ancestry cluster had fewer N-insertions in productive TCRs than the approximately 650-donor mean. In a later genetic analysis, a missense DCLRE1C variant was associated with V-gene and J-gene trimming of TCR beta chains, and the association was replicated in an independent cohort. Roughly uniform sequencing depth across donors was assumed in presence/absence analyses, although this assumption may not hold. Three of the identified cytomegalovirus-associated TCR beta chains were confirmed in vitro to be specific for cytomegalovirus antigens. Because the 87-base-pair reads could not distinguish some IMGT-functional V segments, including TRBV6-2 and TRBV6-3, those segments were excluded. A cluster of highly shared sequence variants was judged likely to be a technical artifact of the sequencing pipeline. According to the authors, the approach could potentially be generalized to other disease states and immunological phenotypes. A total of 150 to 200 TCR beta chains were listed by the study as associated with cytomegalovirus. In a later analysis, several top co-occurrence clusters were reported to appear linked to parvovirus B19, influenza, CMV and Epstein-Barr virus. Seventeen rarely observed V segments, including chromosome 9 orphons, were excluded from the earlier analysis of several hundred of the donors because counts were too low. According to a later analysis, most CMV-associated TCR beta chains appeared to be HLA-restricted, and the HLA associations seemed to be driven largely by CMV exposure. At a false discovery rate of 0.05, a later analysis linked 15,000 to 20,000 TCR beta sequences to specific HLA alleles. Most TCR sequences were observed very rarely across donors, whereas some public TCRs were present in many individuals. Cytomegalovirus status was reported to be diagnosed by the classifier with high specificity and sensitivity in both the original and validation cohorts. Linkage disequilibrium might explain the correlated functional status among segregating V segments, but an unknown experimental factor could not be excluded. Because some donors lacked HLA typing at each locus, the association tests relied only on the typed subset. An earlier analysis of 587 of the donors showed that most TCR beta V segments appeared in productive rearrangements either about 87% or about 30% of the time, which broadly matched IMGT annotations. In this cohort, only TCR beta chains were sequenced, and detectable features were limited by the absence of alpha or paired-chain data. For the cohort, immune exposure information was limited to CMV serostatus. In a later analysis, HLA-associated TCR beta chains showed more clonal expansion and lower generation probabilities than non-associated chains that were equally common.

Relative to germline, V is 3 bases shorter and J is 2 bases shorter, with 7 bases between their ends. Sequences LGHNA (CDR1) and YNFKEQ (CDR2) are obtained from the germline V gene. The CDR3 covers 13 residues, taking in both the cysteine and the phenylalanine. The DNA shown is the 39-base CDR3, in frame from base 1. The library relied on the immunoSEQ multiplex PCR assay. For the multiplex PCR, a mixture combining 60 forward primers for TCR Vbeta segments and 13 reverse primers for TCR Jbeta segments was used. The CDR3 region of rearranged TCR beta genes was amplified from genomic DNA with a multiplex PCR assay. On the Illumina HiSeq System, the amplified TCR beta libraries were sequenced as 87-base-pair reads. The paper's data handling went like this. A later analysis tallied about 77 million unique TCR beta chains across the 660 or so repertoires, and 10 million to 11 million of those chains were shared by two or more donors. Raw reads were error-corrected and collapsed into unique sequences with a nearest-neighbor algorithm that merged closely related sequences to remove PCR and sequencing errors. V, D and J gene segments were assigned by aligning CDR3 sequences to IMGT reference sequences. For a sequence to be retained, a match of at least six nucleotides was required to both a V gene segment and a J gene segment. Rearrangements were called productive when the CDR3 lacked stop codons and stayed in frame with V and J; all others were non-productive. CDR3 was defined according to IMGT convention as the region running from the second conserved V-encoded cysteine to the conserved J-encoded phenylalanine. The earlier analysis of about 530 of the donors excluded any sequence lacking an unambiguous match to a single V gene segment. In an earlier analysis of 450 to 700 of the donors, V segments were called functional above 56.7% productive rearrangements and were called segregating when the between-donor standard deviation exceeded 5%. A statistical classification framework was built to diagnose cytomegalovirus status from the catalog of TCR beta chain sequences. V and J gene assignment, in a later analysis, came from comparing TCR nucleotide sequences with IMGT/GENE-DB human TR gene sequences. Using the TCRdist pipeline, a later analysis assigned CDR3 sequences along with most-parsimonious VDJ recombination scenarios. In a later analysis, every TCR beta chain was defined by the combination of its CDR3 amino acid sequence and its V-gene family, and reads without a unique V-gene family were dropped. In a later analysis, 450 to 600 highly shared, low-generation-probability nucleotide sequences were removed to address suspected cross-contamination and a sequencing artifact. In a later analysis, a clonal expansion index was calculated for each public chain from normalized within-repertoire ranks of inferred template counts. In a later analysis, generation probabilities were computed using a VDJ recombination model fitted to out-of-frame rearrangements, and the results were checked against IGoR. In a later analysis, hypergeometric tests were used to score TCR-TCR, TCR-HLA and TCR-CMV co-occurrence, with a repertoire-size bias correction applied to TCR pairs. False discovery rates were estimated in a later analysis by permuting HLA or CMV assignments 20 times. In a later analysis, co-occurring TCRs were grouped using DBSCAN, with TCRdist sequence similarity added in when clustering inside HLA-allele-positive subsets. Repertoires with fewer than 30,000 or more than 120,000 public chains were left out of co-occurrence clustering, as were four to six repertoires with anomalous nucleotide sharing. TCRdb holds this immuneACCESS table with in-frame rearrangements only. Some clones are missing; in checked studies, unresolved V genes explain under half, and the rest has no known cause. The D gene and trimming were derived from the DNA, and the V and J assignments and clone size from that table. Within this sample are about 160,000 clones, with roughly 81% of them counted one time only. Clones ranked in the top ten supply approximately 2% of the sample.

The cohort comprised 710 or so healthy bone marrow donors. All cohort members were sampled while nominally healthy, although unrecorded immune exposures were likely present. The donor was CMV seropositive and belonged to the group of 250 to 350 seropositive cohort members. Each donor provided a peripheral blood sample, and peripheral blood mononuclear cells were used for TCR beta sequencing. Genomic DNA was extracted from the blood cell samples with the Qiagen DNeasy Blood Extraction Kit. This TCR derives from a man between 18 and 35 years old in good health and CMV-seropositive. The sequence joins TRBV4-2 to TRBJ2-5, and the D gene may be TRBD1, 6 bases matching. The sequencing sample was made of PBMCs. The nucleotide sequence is TGTGCCAGCAGCCAGAGGGGGCAAGAGACCCAGTACTTC. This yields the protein CASSQRGQETQYF.